This T cell receptor beta chain was recovered during a study of vaccination effects on CD4 cells after COVID-19. Following culture for around 10 days, CD4+ T cells were isolated. Each culture had half its medium swapped for IL-2 medium on days 3 and 7. As concerns this clone: Antigen: not known.

CDR3 length equals 12 residues. V was cut by 6 bases and J by 5 bases, with 10 bases left in between. From germline, CDR1 is KGHSH and CDR2 LQKENI. This table comes from immunoSEQ multiplex PCR, and its TCRdb copy is limited to in-frame clones, with some not included. The sample has about 76,000 clones; 75% to 80% are singletons. This material consisted of CD4+ T cells from PBMCs cultured without peptide, taken before COVID-19 vaccination. The receptor's source is a human donor who received a COVID-19 vaccine. The chain joins TRBV18 to TRBJ2-5; D is unresolved. The CDR3 sequence: CASSLMEETQYF. DNA of the CDR3: TGTGCCAGCTCCCTCATGGAGGAGACCCAGTACTTC.